Presented here are 30 T cell receptor beta chains from one specimen sequenced in a study of cytomegalovirus exposure and HLA in healthy donors. The repertoire was sequenced with immunoSEQ multiplex PCR; TCRdb's copy has only in-frame clones and lacks some. Of about 79,000 clones listed, 80% to 95% are singletons. Sequencing was done on a sample of PBMCs. These receptor sequences come from a woman aged 25 to 39 in good health and CMV-seronegative.

This rearrangement joins TRBV7-9 to TRBJ1-2; a possible D gene is TRBD1 (5 bases). With 5 bases removed from V and 8 bases from J, the gap between germline ends came to 15 bases. Germline assignment: CDR1 SEHNR and CDR2 FQNEAQ (reference sequence). CDR3 length: 13 residues. CDR3 region: CASSTSGGNGYTF. As DNA, the CDR3 is TGTGCCAGCAGCACCTCCGGGGGGAACGGCTACACCTTC.

The rearrangement uses TRBV25-1 and TRBJ1-4; D is ambiguous. Germline loops: CDR1 MGHDK, CDR2 SYGVNS. Deletions cut 6 bases from V and 4 bases from J, with 12 bases between. This CDR3 is 14 amino acids long. The CDR3: CASRPNNHNEKLFF. The CDR3 DNA reads TGTGCCAGCAGACCGAACAATCATAATGAAAAACTGTTTTTT.

The chain has TRBV18 and TRBJ2-7; D is uncertain. Germline lookup yields CDR1 KGHSH and CDR2 LQKENI. This CDR3 has 14 residues. V was trimmed by 2 bases and J by 4 bases, leaving 12 bases between them. CDR3 sequence: CASSPLSRAYEQYF. Written as DNA, the CDR3 is TGTGCCAGCTCACCATTAAGCCGAGCATACGAGCAGTACTTC.

The chain is built from TRBV7-8 and TRBJ2-1, with no clear D. The CDR3 is made up of 11 amino acids. V shed 5 bases and J shed 7 bases, with 6 bases lying between them. The V gene's germline CDR1 is SGHVS and CDR2 FQNEAQ. CDR3 DNA: TGTGCCAGCAGCGAGAGGAATGAGCAGTTCTTC. Residues: CASSERNEQFF.

This sequence joins TRBV19 and TRBJ2-7; D unresolved. Trimming took 8 bases from V and 1 from J, leaving 15 bases between them. This CDR3 has 14 residues. Germline V gene data show CDR1 as LNHDA and CDR2 as SQIVND (reference sequence). The chain's CDR3 is CASRSTVSSYEQYF. CDR3 coding DNA: TGTGCCAGTCGATCAACGGTCTCGTCCTACGAGCAGTACTTC.

The chain has TRBV4-1 and TRBJ2-1; D perhaps matches TRBD1 (6 bases). The CDR3 totals 18 residues. V lost 4 bases, J lost 0 bases, and 19 bases lay in between. The germline CDR1 and CDR2 sequences are MGHRA and YSYEKL. This CDR3 is CASSPIIAARGSYNEQFF. The CDR3 DNA follows: TGCGCCAGCAGCCCTATTATCGCGGCCAGGGGCTCCTACAATGAGCAGTTCTTC.

This rearrangement joins TRBV25-1 to TRBJ2-1; the D is unclear. Germline V gives CDR1 MGHDK, CDR2 SYGVNS. V dropped 5 bases and J dropped 12 bases, with 17 bases sitting between them. This CDR3 comprises 13 residues. The CDR3 DNA follows: TGTGCCAGCAGTCTCGCCGGGTCCCAAGGGCAGTTCTTC. Protein sequence: CASSLAGSQGQFF.

V gene TRBV18 combines with J gene TRBJ2-5; no clear D gene. Deletions cut 0 bases from V and 5 bases from J, with 4 bases between. This CDR3 contains 12 residues. Germline loops: CDR1 KGHSH, CDR2 LQKENI. This CDR3 is CASSPPEETQYF. The DNA of the CDR3 is TGTGCCAGCTCACCACCGGAGGAGACCCAGTACTTC.

This clone was detected once. The chain is built from TRBV4-3 and TRBJ2-7; TRBD2 agrees at 8 bases. Germline V gene sequence: CDR1 LGHNA, CDR2 YSLEER. The CDR3 totals 15 residues. The V gene end was trimmed by 4 bases and the J gene end by 6 bases; junction bases not matched to a gene: 11. CDR3 protein: CASSLGLAISGEQYF. The CDR3 coding sequence is TGCGCCAGCAGCCTTGGACTAGCCATCTCGGGCGAGCAGTACTTC.

The chain joins TRBV7-2 to TRBJ2-3, with TRBD1 identical over 10 bases. The junction had 6 bases not matched to a gene; V was cut back by 5 bases and J by 4 bases. The length of the CDR3 is 15 residues. The germline V gene has CDR1 SGHTA and CDR2 FQGNSA. CDR3 loop: CASSLRQGASDTQYF. CDR3 sequence (DNA): TGTGCCAGCAGCCTCCGACAGGGGGCCTCAGATACGCAGTATTTT.

The rearrangement links TRBV30 to TRBJ2-5; D might be TRBD2 (6 bases). The V and J ends lost 5 bases and 1 base respectively, with 14 bases between them. Germline V CDR1 and CDR2: GTSNPN, SVGIG (reference sequence). This CDR3 spans 14 amino acids. CDR3 residues: CAWGTRTPQETQYF. The CDR3 DNA reads as TGTGCCTGGGGGACTCGGACACCCCAAGAGACCCAGTACTTC.

The chain combines TRBV14 with TRBJ2-7, with TRBD1 matching over 7 bases. The CDR3 is made up of 15 amino acids. The V segment lost 7 bases and the J segment 2 bases; nucleotides outside the gene matches: 11. Germline loops: CDR1 SGHDN, CDR2 FVKESK. Here the CDR3 reads CASTPNDRAPYEQYF. The CDR3 nucleotides are TGTGCCAGCACCCCAAATGACAGGGCGCCCTACGAGCAGTACTTC.

J is TRBJ2-7 and V is TRBV18, with 8 bases identical to TRBD1. The germline CDR1 and CDR2 sequences are KGHSH and LQKENI. This CDR3 contains 15 residues. The V gene end was trimmed by 3 bases and the J gene end by 4 bases; junction bases not matched to a gene: 8. CDR3 sequence: CASSPRGHPPYEQYF. The CDR3 DNA reads TGTGCCAGCTCACCCAGGGGGCACCCACCTTACGAGCAGTACTTC. Full variable domain (remainder filled in from reference TRBV18 and TRBJ2-7): NAGVMQNPRHLVRRRGQEARLRCSPMKGHSHVYWYRQLPEEGLKFMVYLQKENIIDESGMPKERFSAEFPKEGPSILRIQQVVRGDSAAYFCASSPRGHPPYEQYFGPGTRLTVT.

This clone was found once. V usage is TRBV30 and J usage is TRBJ1-2, with TRBD1 matching over 9 bases. This CDR3 contains 16 residues. V trimming: 3 bases; J trimming: 0 bases; junction bases outside the gene matches: 8. Germline CDR1 GTSNPN, CDR2 SVGIG (reference sequence). CDR3 nucleotides: TGTGCCTGGAGCGCCCAGGGGACAGGGTCTAACTATGGCTACACCTTC. Translated: CAWSAQGTGSNYGYTF.

The genes are TRBV7-9 and TRBJ1-1, with D possibly being TRBD1 (5 bases). The CDR3 has 15 residues. The V end was cut by 4 bases, the J end by 5 bases, with 17 bases between. Germline CDR1 and CDR2: SEHNR and FQNEAQ (reference sequence). The CDR3 spells CASSSPGLAGTEAFF. The CDR3 DNA sequence: TGTGCCAGCAGCTCTCCTGGCCTGGCAGGGACTGAAGCTTTCTTT.

V and J are TRBV7-2 and TRBJ1-1, with 7 positions matching TRBD1. Germline CDR1 reads SGHTA; CDR2 reads FQGNSA. With 5 bases clipped from V and 11 bases from J, the junction kept 5 bases outside the gene matches. The CDR3 runs to 11 residues. The CDR3 sequence: CASSGGTVAFF. In DNA form, the CDR3 reads TGTGCCAGCAGCGGGGGGACAGTGGCTTTCTTT.

The rearrangement links TRBV10-3 to TRBJ1-2; D not resolved. The CDR3 loop spans 13 amino acids. The V end lost 1 base, the J end lost 7 bases, and 10 bases lay between the germline ends. Germline V gene sequence: CDR1 ENHRY, CDR2 SYGVKD. CDR3 sequence: CAISEYQTGGYTF. The CDR3 DNA follows: TGTGCCATCAGTGAGTACCAGACTGGTGGCTACACCTTC.

This clone was detected once. V usage is TRBV6-1 and J usage is TRBJ1-2; D is uncertain. The V gene's germline CDR1 is MNHNS and CDR2 SASEGT. This CDR3 spans 14 amino acids. Trimming removed 7 bases at V and 4 bases at J, with 16 bases between. CDR3 coding DNA: TGTGCCAGCACCGCGGAGAGGCACTTCTATGGCTACACCTTC. As protein: CASTAERHFYGYTF.

The chain links TRBV6-1 to TRBJ2-7; 12 nucleotides agree with TRBD1. J lost 5 bases, V lost 4 bases, and 6 bases had no gene match. The CDR3 totals 15 residues. CDR1 and CDR2 (germline): MNHNS, SASEGT. The CDR3 coding sequence is TGTGCCAGCAGTGTATCCGGGACAGGGGGCGACGAGCAGTACTTC. Translated, it gives CASSVSGTGGDEQYF.

The rearrangement links TRBV6-5 to TRBJ2-1; 10 nucleotides match TRBD2. Germline CDR1 reads MNHEY; CDR2 reads SVGAGI. Unmatched junction bases numbered 4, after V lost 2 bases and J lost 9 bases. CDR3 length: 14 amino acids. CDR3: CASSYSGRGSEQFF. DNA of the CDR3: TGTGCCAGCAGTTACAGCGGGAGGGGGAGTGAGCAGTTCTTC.

This clone was recorded once. V gene TRBV5-4 combines with J gene TRBJ1-2, with a weak D call TRBD1 (6 bases). V shed 0 bases and J shed 0 bases, with 9 bases lying between them. This CDR3 region has 15 residues. CDR1 is SGHNT, CDR2 YYREEE, per germline (reference sequence). In DNA form, the CDR3 reads TGTGCCAGCAGCTTGGAAGGGACACCTAACTATGGCTACACCTTC. Translating gives CASSLEGTPNYGYTF.

The gene calls are TRBV5-6 and TRBJ1-6, with 7 bases lining up with TRBD1. The germline V gene has CDR1 SGHDT and CDR2 YYEEEE. Germline trimming cut 4 bases from V and 7 bases from J; bases unmatched to any gene: 8. The length of the CDR3 is 15 residues. CDR3 bases: TGTGCCAGCAGCCTCGGGACAGTGTCGAATTCACCCCTCCACTTT. Protein sequence: CASSLGTVSNSPLHF.

The chain joins TRBV7-3 to TRBJ2-5, with 9 bases matching TRBD1. The CDR3 sequence is 14 residues long. Germline V lookup: CDR1 SGHTA, CDR2 FQGTGA. The V segment lost 6 bases and the J segment 8 bases; nucleotides outside the gene matches: 10. CDR3 in amino acids: CASSLSTGGATQYF. The CDR3 DNA reads as TGTGCCAGCAGTTTGTCGACAGGGGGGGCAACCCAGTACTTC. The full variable domain, completed using reference TRBV7-3 and TRBJ2-5, is GAGVSQTPSNKVTEKGKYVELRCDPISGHTALYWYRQSLGQGPEFLIYFQGTGAADDSGLPNDRFFAVRPEGSVSTLKIQRTERGDSAVYLCASSLSTGGATQYFGPGTRLLVL.

The V call is TRBV10-3, the J call TRBJ1-5; no firm D call. Trimming pared 0 bases from V and 1 base from J, leaving 7 bases between. Germline V gives CDR1 ENHRY, CDR2 SYGVKD. There are 15 residues in the CDR3. The CDR3 region is CAISESPGSNQPQHF. CDR3 DNA: TGTGCCATCAGTGAGTCCCCGGGGAGCAATCAGCCCCAGCATTTT.

The V and J genes are TRBV5-5 and TRBJ2-7, with D tentatively TRBD1 (6 bases). The CDR3 contains 12 residues. Trimming took off 2 bases at V and 6 bases at J, with 9 bases between the two ends. From germline, CDR1 is SGHKS and CDR2 YYEKEE (reference sequence). The CDR3 coding sequence is TGTGCCAGCAGCTTCACAGGGTTCGAGCAGTACTTC. Translated: CASSFTGFEQYF.

The genes are TRBV9 and TRBJ1-4, with D possibly being TRBD1 (6 bases). In germline, CDR1 is SGDLS, CDR2 YYNGEE. The CDR3 is 14 residues long. V was shortened by 4 bases and J by 6 bases, with 13 bases between the two germline ends. This CDR3 reads CASSPAGGDEKLFF. The CDR3 nucleotides are TGTGCCAGCAGCCCGGCTGGGGGCGATGAAAAACTGTTTTTT. The whole variable domain, filled in from reference TRBV9 and TRBJ1-4, reads DSGVTQTPKHLITATGQRVTLRCSPRSGDLSVYWYQQSLDQGLQFLIQYYNGEERAKGNILERFSAQQFPDLHSELNLSSLELGDSALYFCASSPAGGDEKLFFGSGTQLSVL.

The chain uses TRBV4-1 and TRBJ2-5, with TRBD1 identical over 7 bases. CDR1 and CDR2 from the germline V gene are MGHRA and YSYEKL. The length of the CDR3 is 17 residues. The V segment lost 4 bases and the J segment 3 bases; nucleotides outside the gene matches: 14. CDR3 amino acids: CASSLRLKGTEKETQYF. Written as DNA, the CDR3 is TGCGCCAGCAGCCTACGCCTAAAAGGGACAGAAAAAGAGACCCAGTACTTC.

The chain uses TRBV7-9 and TRBJ2-1; 11 bases line up with TRBD2. The V segment lost 5 bases and the J segment 2 bases; nucleotides outside the gene matches: 5. This CDR3 has 16 residues. The germline V gene encodes CDR1 SEHNR and CDR2 FQNEAQ (reference sequence). The CDR3 sequence is CASSPRTSGPYNEQFF. The CDR3 bases are TGTGCCAGCAGCCCCCGGACTAGCGGGCCCTACAATGAGCAGTTCTTC.

In nucleotides, the CDR3 is TGCGCCAGCAGCTTGGGAGGGGGTCTCGATACGCAGTATTTT. This codes for CASSLGGGLDTQYF. This sequence joins TRBV5-1 and TRBJ2-3, with TRBD1 as a possible D gene (6 bases). This CDR3 has 14 residues. V was pared by 0 bases and J by 6 bases, with 11 bases between. The germline gives CDR1 SGHRS, CDR2 YFSETQ.

The CDR3 bases are TGTGCCAGCAGCCCTAGAACAGGGGGCGTTTTGGGCGAGCAGTACTTC. Amino acids: CASSPRTGGVLGEQYF. The chain is built from TRBV11-1 and TRBJ2-7; 9 bases map to TRBD1. Germline V gives CDR1 SGHAT, CDR2 FQDESV (reference sequence). The CDR3 has 16 amino acids. The junction had 14 bases not matched to a gene; V was cut back by 5 bases and J by 6 bases.